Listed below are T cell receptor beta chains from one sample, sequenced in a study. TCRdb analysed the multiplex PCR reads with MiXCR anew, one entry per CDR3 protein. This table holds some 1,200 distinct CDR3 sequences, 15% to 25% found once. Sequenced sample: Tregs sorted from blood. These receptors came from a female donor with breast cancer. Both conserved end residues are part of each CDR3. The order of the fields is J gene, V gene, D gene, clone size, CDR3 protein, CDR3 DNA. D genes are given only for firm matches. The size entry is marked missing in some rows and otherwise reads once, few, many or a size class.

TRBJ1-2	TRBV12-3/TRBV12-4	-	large	CASSLGRGYGYTF	TGTGCCAGCAGTTTGGGGAGGGGATATGGCTACACCTTC
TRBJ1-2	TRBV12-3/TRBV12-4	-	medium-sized	CASSQGLRGYTF	TGTGCCAGCAGTCAAGGGCTTCGGGGCTACACCTTC
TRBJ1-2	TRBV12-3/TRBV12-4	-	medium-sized	CASRSGTSNYGYTF	TGTGCCAGCAGATCCGGGACTTCTAACTATGGCTACACCTTC
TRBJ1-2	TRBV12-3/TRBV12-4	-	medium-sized	CASRGTAQYYGYTF	TGTGCCAGCAGGGGAACCGCGCAATACTATGGCTACACCTTC
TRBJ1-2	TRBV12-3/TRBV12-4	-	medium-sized	CASSTRVGYGYTF	TGTGCCAGCAGCACGCGGGTAGGCTATGGCTACACCTTC
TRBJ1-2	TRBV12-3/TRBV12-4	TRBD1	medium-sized	CASSLSGTGNGYTF	TGTGCCAGCAGTTTGTCCGGGACAGGGAATGGCTACACCTTC
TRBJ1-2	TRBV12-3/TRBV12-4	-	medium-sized	CASAPQGPSYGYTF	TGTGCCAGCGCCCCACAGGGACCCTCCTATGGCTACACCTTC
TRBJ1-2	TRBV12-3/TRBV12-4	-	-	CASIFSGTSHGYTF	TGTGCCAGCATCTTTTCCGGGACAAGCCATGGCTACACCTTC
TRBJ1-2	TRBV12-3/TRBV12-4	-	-	CASSFDTGSYGYTF	TGTGCCAGCAGTTTCGATACGGGTTCCTATGGCTACACCTTC
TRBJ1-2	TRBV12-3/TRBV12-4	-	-	CASSPDTGLYGYTF	TGTGCCAGCAGTCCGGACACGGGACTCTATGGCTACACCTTC
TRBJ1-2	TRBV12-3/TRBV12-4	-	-	CASGSQGFYGYAF	TGTGCCAGCGGTTCTCAGGGATTCTATGGCTACGCCTTC
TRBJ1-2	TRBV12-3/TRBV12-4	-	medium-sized	CASSLAVRMYF	TGTGCCAGCAGTTTAGCCGTCCGGATGTACTTC
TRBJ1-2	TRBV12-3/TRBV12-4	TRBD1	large	CASSPTGVSRRGYTF	TGTGCCAGCAGTCCGACAGGGGTCTCAAGGCGTGGCTACACCTTC
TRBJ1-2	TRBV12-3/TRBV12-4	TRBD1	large	CASSLDRNYGYTF	TGTGCCAGCAGTTTGGACAGGAATTATGGCTACACCTTC
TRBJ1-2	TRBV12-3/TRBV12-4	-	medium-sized	CASSWSGAGYTF	TGTGCCAGCAGTTGGTCAGGGGCTGGCTACACCTTC
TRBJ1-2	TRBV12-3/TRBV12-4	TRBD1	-	CASSSTGAYYGYTF	TGTGCCAGCAGTTCTACAGGGGCGTACTATGGCTACACCTTC
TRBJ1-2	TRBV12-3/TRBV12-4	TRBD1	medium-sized	CASSGTGADYGYTF	TGTGCCAGCAGCGGGACAGGGGCCGACTATGGCTACACCTTC
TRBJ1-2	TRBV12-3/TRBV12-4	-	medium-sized	CASSFDVGYTF	TGTGCCAGCAGTTTCGATGTTGGCTACACCTTC
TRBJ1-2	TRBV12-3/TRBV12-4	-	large	CASRDANYGYTF	TGTGCCAGCCGGGACGCGAACTATGGCTACACCTTC
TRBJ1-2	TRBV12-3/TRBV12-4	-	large	CASSSTTDNYGYTF	TGTGCCAGCAGTTCTACGACGGATAACTATGGCTACACCTTC
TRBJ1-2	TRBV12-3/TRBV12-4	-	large	CASSSKAYYGYTF	TGTGCCAGCAGTTCAAAGGCCTACTATGGCTACACCTTC
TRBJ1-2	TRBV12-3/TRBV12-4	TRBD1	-	CASSPWGQGNGYTF	TGTGCCAGCAGTCCGTGGGGACAGGGAAATGGCTACACCTTC
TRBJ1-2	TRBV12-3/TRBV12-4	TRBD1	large	CASSLTGDAGYTF	TGTGCCAGCAGTTTAACAGGGGATGCCGGCTACACCTTC
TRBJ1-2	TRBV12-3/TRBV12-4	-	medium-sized	CASSSLSGLSYTF	TGTGCCAGCAGCTCTCTCTCGGGGTTGAGCTACACCTTC
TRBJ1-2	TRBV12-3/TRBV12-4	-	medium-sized	CASSHPGSYGYTF	TGTGCCAGCAGTCACCCAGGGTCCTATGGCTACACCTTC
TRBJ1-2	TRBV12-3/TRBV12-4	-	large	CASSRRVGDGYTF	TGTGCCAGCAGTCGTCGCGTAGGAGATGGCTACACCTTC
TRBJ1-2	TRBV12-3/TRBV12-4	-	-	CASSLSQAMNYGYTF	TGTGCCAGCAGTTTATCCCAGGCGATGAACTATGGCTACACCTTC
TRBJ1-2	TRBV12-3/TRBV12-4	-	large	CASSSQNDIYGYTF	TGTGCCAGCAGTTCCCAAAACGACATCTATGGCTACACCTTC
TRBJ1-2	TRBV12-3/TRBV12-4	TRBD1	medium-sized	CASDGQGYGYTF	TGTGCCAGCGATGGACAGGGGTACGGCTACACCTTC
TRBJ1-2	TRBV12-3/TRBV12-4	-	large	CASSYSPGPYGYTF	TGTGCCAGCAGTTATTCCCCAGGGCCCTATGGCTACACCTTC
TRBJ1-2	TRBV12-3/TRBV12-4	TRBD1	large	CASRQAGQEIYGYTF	TGTGCCAGCAGACAAGCGGGACAGGAGATCTATGGCTACACCTTC
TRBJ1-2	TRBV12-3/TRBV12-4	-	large	CASSSVREGGYTF	TGTGCCAGCAGCAGTGTCAGGGAGGGCGGCTACACCTTC
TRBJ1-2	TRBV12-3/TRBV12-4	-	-	CASSFIGNYGYTF	TGTGCCAGCAGTTTCATCGGGAACTATGGCTACACCTTC
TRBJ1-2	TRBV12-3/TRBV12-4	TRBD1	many	CASSPDRAYYGYTF	TGTGCCAGCAGCCCGGACAGGGCTTACTATGGCTACACCTTC
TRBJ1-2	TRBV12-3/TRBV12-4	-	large	CASSLEYSYGYTF	TGTGCCAGCAGTTTGGAGTACAGCTATGGCTACACCTTC
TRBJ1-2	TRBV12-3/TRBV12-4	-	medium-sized	CASSFHRSANYGYTF	TGTGCCAGCAGTTTTCACAGGAGTGCTAACTATGGCTACACCTTC
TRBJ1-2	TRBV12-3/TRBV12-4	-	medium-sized	CASSLQGFYGYTF	TGTGCCAGCAGTCTTCAGGGGTTCTATGGCTACACCTTC
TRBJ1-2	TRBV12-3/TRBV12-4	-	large	CASNRQGIGYGYTF	TGTGCCAGCAATCGCCAAGGGATAGGCTATGGCTACACCTTC
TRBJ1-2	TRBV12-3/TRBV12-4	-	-	CASSYQGSVGYTF	TGTGCCAGCAGCTATCAGGGTAGCGTTGGCTACACCTTC
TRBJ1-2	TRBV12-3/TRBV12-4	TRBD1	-	CASSETGSYGYTF	TGTGCCAGCAGTGAGACAGGGAGCTATGGCTACACCTTC
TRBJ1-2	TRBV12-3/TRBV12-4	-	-	CASSNGWGYTF	TGTGCCAGCAGCAATGGCTGGGGCTACACCTTC
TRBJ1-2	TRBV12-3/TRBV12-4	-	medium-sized	CASSSTGAGYGYTF	TGTGCCAGCAGTTCGACGGGCGCGGGCTATGGCTACACCTTC
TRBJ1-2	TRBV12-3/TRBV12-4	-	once	CASIPPAAARSGYTF	TGTGCCAGCATCCCTCCAGCAGCGGCGCGATCTGGCTACACCTTC
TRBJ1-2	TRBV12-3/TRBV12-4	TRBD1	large	CASSSTDRGSGYTF	TGTGCCAGCAGTTCGACGGACAGGGGATCTGGCTACACCTTC
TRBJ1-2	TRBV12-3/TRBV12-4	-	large	CASSKVQGPTLGYTF	TGTGCCAGCAGCAAGGTCCAGGGCCCCACGTTAGGCTACACCTTC
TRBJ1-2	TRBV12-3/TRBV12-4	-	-	CASSLARGYGYTF	TGTGCCAGCAGTCTAGCCAGGGGATATGGCTACACCTTC
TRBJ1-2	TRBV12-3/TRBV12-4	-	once	CASTEGGYGYTF	TGTGCCAGCACGGAGGGAGGCTATGGCTACACCTTC
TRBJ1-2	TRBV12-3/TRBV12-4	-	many	CASSLRLNYGYTF	TGTGCCAGCAGTTTAAGGTTAAACTATGGCTACACCTTC
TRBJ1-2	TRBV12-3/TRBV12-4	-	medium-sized	CASSSQGSGYTF	TGTGCCAGCAGTTCACAGGGTAGTGGCTACACCTTC
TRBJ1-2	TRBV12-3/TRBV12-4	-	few	CASSLRDYGYTF	TGTGCCAGCAGTTTGCGGGACTATGGCTACACCTTC
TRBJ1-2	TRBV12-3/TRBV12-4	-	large	CASSLNNGNYGYTF	TGTGCCAGCAGTTTGAATAACGGCAACTATGGCTACACCTTC
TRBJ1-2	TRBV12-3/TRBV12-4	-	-	CASSLSRAGYTF	TGTGCCAGCAGTTTATCGAGGGCTGGCTACACCTTC